Below are 29 T cell receptor beta chains sequenced from a single sample in a study of T cells in women clearing cervical HPV infection. Measured with immunoSEQ multiplex PCR; TCRdb has only the in-frame clones, and not every one. The sample has tens of thousands of clones. Sequencing was done on a sample of blood buffy coat. The receptors were sampled from a woman between 18 and 75 years old with a cervical HPV16 infection that either progressed to CIN3+ or cleared (not recorded which).

A note on this clone: With the read ending 3 residues before the CDR3 end, the germline J gene is used to fill in that end. The rearrangement joins TRBV11-3 to TRBJ2-2; 9 positions agree with TRBD2. Trimming removed 5 bases from V and 7 bases from J; junction bases left unmatched: 5. Germline V gives CDR1 SGHNT, CDR2 YENEEA. The CDR3 length is 14 residues. The covered CDR3 bases are TGTGCCAGCAGCCTGGGACTAGCTGACGGGGAG. This encodes CASSLGLADGE. The entire CDR3 sequence reads CASSLGLADGELFF.

Comments on this clone: The read halts 3 residues ahead of the CDR3 end, with the missing end drawn from the germline J gene. The rearrangement joins TRBV4-2 to TRBJ2-3; D not resolved. Germline assignment: CDR1 LGHNA and CDR2 YNFKEQ. V was pared by 1 base and J by 4 bases, with 12 bases between. CDR3 length: 15 amino acids. This chain's CDR3 is CASSQGRSTPDTQYF. The sequenced part of the CDR3 DNA is TGTGCCAGCAGCCAAGGGCGGTCAACCCCAGATACG.

Concerning this clone: The read ends 3 residues shy of where the CDR3 ends; the end is completed using the germline J gene. The V call is TRBV7-9, the J call TRBJ2-3; 8 bases fit TRBD2. CDR1 is SEHNR, CDR2 FQNEAQ, per germline (reference sequence). The CDR3 is 15 amino acids. CDR3: CASSWTSTLQETQYF. CDR3 bases read: TGTGCCAGCAGCTGGACTAGCACCCTCCAAGAGACG.

About this clone itself: The read falls 3 residues short of the CDR3 end, and the missing part is taken from the germline J gene. V is TRBV20-1 and J is TRBJ1-5, with 7 positions matching TRBD1. V lost 4 bases, J lost 3 bases, and 15 bases stayed unmatched. The germline V gene has CDR1 DFQATT and CDR2 SNEGSKA (reference sequence). The CDR3 is made up of 17 amino acids. The CDR3 DNA, read in part, is TGCAGTGCTACCTGGGGCACTGGACAGGACTACAATCAGCCC. Protein: CSATWGTGQDYNQP. The CDR3 in its entirety is CSATWGTGQDYNQPQHF.

Comments on this clone: Sequencing ends 3 residues short of the CDR3 end; the germline J gene provides the rest. The chain recombines TRBV7-9 with TRBJ1-2, with TRBD1 identical over 7 bases. CDR3 size: 14 residues. Germline CDR1 SEHNR, CDR2 FQNEAQ (reference sequence). This CDR3 is CASSLAFTGVGYTF. The DNA read from the CDR3 is TGTGCCAGCAGCTTAGCCTTTACAGGGGTCGGC.

Of note for this clone: Coverage ceases 3 residues before the CDR3 finishes, and the germline J gene fills in the end. The chain links TRBV19 to TRBJ2-5; 7 bases match TRBD2. The germline gives CDR1 LNHDA, CDR2 SQIVND (reference sequence). After removal of 3 bases from V and 2 bases from J, the junction contained 0 bases not matched to a gene. The CDR3 has 13 residues. The DNA read from the CDR3 is TGTGCCAGTAGTATTAGCGGGCAAGAGACC. It encodes CASSISGQET. In full, the CDR3 reads CASSISGQETQYF.

Details on this clone: The read halts 3 residues ahead of the CDR3 end, with the missing end drawn from the germline J gene. This rearrangement joins TRBV6-1 to TRBJ1-2, with 7 bases lining up with TRBD1. Trimming cost V 2 bases and J 7 bases; bases outside gene matches: 10. The CDR3 sequence is 15 residues long. Germline V gene data show CDR1 as MNHNS and CDR2 as SASEGT. CDR3 sequence: CASSEHYGQGGGYTF. CDR3 DNA, as far as it was read: TGTGCCAGCAGTGAACATTACGGTCAGGGGGGTGGC.

CDR3 in amino acids: CASSWTGVGSQPQYF. The part of the CDR3 DNA that was read is TGTGCCAGTAGTTGGACAGGGGTCGGAAGTCAGCCG. The gene calls are TRBV19 and TRBJ2-3; 9 bases are a match to TRBD1. The read ends 3 residues shy of where the CDR3 ends; the end is completed using the germline J gene. This CDR3 has 15 amino acids. Germline loops: CDR1 LNHDA, CDR2 SQIVND (reference sequence).

The chain's CDR3 is CASNDPWGGTEAFF. CDR3 bases read: TGTGCCAGCAACGACCCGTGGGGGGGCACTGAA. The chain joins TRBV7-6 to TRBJ1-1; perhaps TRBD1 as D (5 bases). The CDR3 end lies 3 residues beyond the end of the read and is filled in from the germline J gene. The CDR3 covers 14 residues. Trimming cost V 7 bases and J 4 bases, with 16 bases left between them. Per the germline V gene, CDR1 is SGHVS and CDR2 is FNYEAQ.

As regards this clone: The read ends 3 residues shy of where the CDR3 ends; the end is completed using the germline J gene. The chain couples TRBV10-3 to TRBJ1-2, with D possibly matching TRBD1 (6 bases). The germline V gene has CDR1 ENHRY and CDR2 SYGVKD. The CDR3 spans 14 residues. The V end was cut by 6 bases, the J end by 4 bases, with 15 bases between. CDR3 sequence reads: CAISERTVAYGYTF. CDR3 bases read: TGTGCCATCAGCGAAAGGACAGTGGCCTATGGC.

The CDR3 reads CASSVAYGGFSYNEQFF. The CDR3 DNA, read in part, is TGTGCCAGCAGCGTAGCGTACGGGGGGTTCTCCTACAATGAG. This chain joins TRBV9 and TRBJ2-1; 7 bases line up with TRBD2. The read ends 3 residues early relative to the CDR3; the germline J gene fills the gap. Trimming removed 0 bases from V and 0 bases from J; junction bases left unmatched: 6. Germline V CDR1 and CDR2: SGDLS, YYNGEE. The CDR3 covers 17 residues.

To note about this clone: The read halts 3 residues ahead of the CDR3 end, with the missing end drawn from the germline J gene. This chain joins TRBV10-3 and TRBJ2-3, with D possibly being TRBD1 or TRBD2 (5 bases each). The germline V and J ends were trimmed by 6 bases and 4 bases, with 14 bases remaining between them. The germline V gene has CDR1 ENHRY and CDR2 SYGVKD. The CDR3 totals 14 residues. The CDR3 region is CAISDAQGADTQYF. The covered CDR3 bases are TGTGCCATCAGCGACGCTCAGGGAGCAGATACG.

Details on this clone: The read ends 3 residues before the CDR3 terminus; that terminus is restored from the germline J gene. The rearrangement links TRBV6-4 to TRBJ2-1; 9 bases map to TRBD1. V trimming: 5 bases; J trimming: 9 bases; junction bases outside the gene matches: 8. Germline V gives CDR1 MRHNA, CDR2 SNTAGT. The CDR3 totals 14 residues. The CDR3 spells CASSTGGHRGEQFF. The covered CDR3 bases are TGTGCCAGCAGTACAGGGGGCCATAGGGGTGAG.

A note on this clone: The read falls 3 residues short of the CDR3 end, and the missing part is taken from the germline J gene. J is TRBJ1-2 and V is TRBV20-1, with a weak D call TRBD1 (6 bases). The CDR3 runs to 12 residues. Trimming stripped 6 bases from V and 7 bases from J, with 15 bases between. The V gene's germline CDR1 is DFQATT and CDR2 SNEGSKA (reference sequence). The DNA read from the CDR3 is TGCAGTGCCCCGCCCCGACAGGCTGGC. This gives the protein CSAPPRQAG. The entire CDR3 sequence reads CSAPPRQAGYTF.

With respect to this clone: The sequence runs out 3 residues before the end of the CDR3; the remainder is reconstructed from the germline J gene. V and J are TRBV19 and TRBJ1-5; no clear D. The CDR3 length is 14 residues. V was cut by 1 base and J by 3 bases, with 7 bases left in between. CDR1 is LNHDA and CDR2 is SQIVND in the germline V gene (reference sequence). The CDR3 bases that were read are TGTGCCAGTAGTATAGCTACAGACAATCAGCCC. This encodes CASSIATDNQP. The CDR3 in its entirety is CASSIATDNQPQHF.

Regarding this clone: The read terminates 3 residues ahead of where the CDR3 ends, so the germline J gene completes it. The chain is built from TRBV7-7 and TRBJ2-5, with 9 nucleotides matching TRBD2. The V gene end was trimmed by 1 base and the J gene end by 5 bases; junction bases not matched to a gene: 5. Looked up from germline, CDR1 is SSHAT and CDR2 is FNYEAQ (reference sequence). The CDR3 extends over 15 amino acids. CDR3 DNA (partial): TGTGCCAGCAGCTTAGGTGGTCTAGCGGGGGAGACC. This sequence encodes CASSLGGLAGET. The entire CDR3 sequence reads CASSLGGLAGETQYF.

Worth noting for this clone: The missing CDR3 end, 3 residues past where the read stops, is filled in from the germline J gene. The chain employs TRBV19 and TRBJ2-1, with 14 bases aligning to TRBD2. V dropped 3 bases and J dropped 8; count of bases not matched to a gene: 3. CDR1 is LNHDA, CDR2 SQIVND, per germline (reference sequence). The CDR3 runs 15 residues. The CDR3: CASSIGLAGGDEQFF. CDR3 bases read: TGTGCCAGTAGTATTGGACTAGCGGGAGGCGATGAG. Together with reference TRBV19 and TRBJ2-1, the CDR3 gives the full variable domain: DGGITQSPKYLFRKEGQNVTLSCEQNLNHDAMYWYRQDPGQGLRLIYYSQIVNDFQKGDIAEGYSVSREKKESFPLTVTSAQKNPTAFYLCASSIGLAGGDEQFFGPGTRLTVL.

In the case of this clone: Read data end 3 residues before the CDR3 end; the end is taken from the germline J gene. The chain uses TRBV7-2 and TRBJ1-4, with 9 bases aligning to TRBD1. Germline assignment: CDR1 SGHTA and CDR2 FQGNSA. CDR3 size: 15 residues. CDR3 residues: CASSGQGRDNSPLFF. The CDR3 bases that were read are TGTGCCAGCAGCGGACAGGGGCGGGATAATTCACCA.

As regards this clone: The sequence runs out 3 residues before the end of the CDR3; the remainder is reconstructed from the germline J gene. This chain uses TRBV6-2 or TRBV6-3 with TRBJ1-2; D unresolved. Deletions cut 0 bases from V and 4 bases from J, with 9 bases between. Germline V gene lookup returns CDR1 MNHEY and CDR2 SVGEGT. The CDR3 contains 14 residues. The chain's CDR3 is CASSYSGRSYGYTF. The covered CDR3 bases are TGTGCCAGCAGTTACTCTGGCAGATCCTATGGC.

Concerning this clone: The missing CDR3 end, 3 residues past where the read stops, is filled in from the germline J gene. The chain links TRBV14 to TRBJ1-2; TRBD1 is a possible D gene (5 bases). V was pared by 1 base and J by 6 bases, with 12 bases between. Germline CDR1 reads SGHDN; CDR2 reads FVKESK. CDR3 length: 14 amino acids. The sequenced CDR3 bases are TGTGCCAGCAGCCAAGTAAGGGGAGTGAATGGC. It yields the protein CASSQVRGVNG. From start to end, the CDR3 is CASSQVRGVNGYTF. Filled out from reference TRBV14 and TRBJ1-2, the complete variable domain reads EAGVTQFPSHSVIEKGQTVTLRCDPISGHDNLYWYRRVMGKEIKFLLHFVKESKQDESGMPNNRFLAERTGGTYSTLKVQPAELEDSGVYFCASSQVRGVNGYTFGSGTRLTVV.

To note about this clone: The CDR3 end is not reached by the read, which stops 3 residues before it; the germline J gene fills it in. The chain carries TRBV2 and TRBJ2-7; D is perhaps TRBD1 (5 bases). Germline CDR1 is SNHLY and CDR2 is FYNNEI. CDR3 length: 13 residues. Trimming removed 7 bases at V and 3 bases at J, with 13 bases between. CDR3 in amino acids: CASTTVGVYEQYF. CDR3 DNA, as far as it was read: TGTGCCAGCACGACAGTCGGAGTCTACGAG.

CDR3 sequence reads: CASSLGLAGVNEQYF. The sequenced part of the CDR3 DNA is TGTGCCAGCAGCCTGGGACTAGCGGGAGTGAACGAG. The chain recombines TRBV2 with TRBJ2-7, with 14 nucleotides matching TRBD2. The read terminates 3 residues before the CDR3 end, so the remaining end is supplied by the germline J gene. In germline, CDR1 is SNHLY, CDR2 FYNNEI. CDR3 size: 15 residues. V was clipped by 6 bases and J by 5 bases; unmatched bases: 6.

The CDR3 bases that were read are TGTGCCAGCAGCCTCGACAGGAATAATGAAAAA. This codes for CASSLDRNNEK. The full CDR3 reads CASSLDRNNEKLFF. The genes are TRBV2 and TRBJ1-4; tentative D call: TRBD1 (6 bases). Coverage ceases 3 residues before the CDR3 finishes, and the germline J gene fills in the end. Germline V lookup: CDR1 SNHLY, CDR2 FYNNEI. This CDR3 is built from 14 residues. V lost 6 bases and J 4 bases, leaving 12 bases between the germline ends.

With respect to this clone: The read stops 3 residues short of the end of the CDR3; the missing end is completed from the germline J gene. The chain is built from TRBV4-2 and TRBJ2-3; possibly TRBD1 for D (6 bases). Per germline, CDR1 LGHNA and CDR2 YNFKEQ. V was cut by 4 bases and J by 6 bases, with 14 bases left in between. The CDR3 length is 14 residues. The CDR3 protein is CASSPTRGIDTQYF. The CDR3 DNA, read in part, is TGTGCCAGCAGCCCAACTAGGGGGATCGATACG.

Note on this clone: The read gets to within 3 residues of the CDR3 end, and the germline J gene fills in the rest. At the DNA level, this CDR3 is encoded by other sequences in the same sample as well. The gene calls are TRBV5-6 and TRBJ1-3; D may be TRBD1 (6 bases). The CDR3 runs to 14 residues. Germline V gene data show CDR1 as SGHDT and CDR2 as YYEEEE. V was pared by 6 bases and J by 0 bases, with 10 bases between. The covered CDR3 bases are TGTGCCAGCACCGAGGACAGCTCTGGAAACACC. Protein: CASTEDSSGNT. The CDR3, in full, reads CASTEDSSGNTIYF.

A remark on this clone: The DNA ends 3 residues before the CDR3 does, and the rest of the CDR3 is filled in from the germline J gene. The rearrangement uses TRBV11-3 and TRBJ2-1; perhaps TRBD2 as D (5 bases). The V end was cut by 1 base, the J end by 8 bases, with 12 bases between. The germline V gene encodes CDR1 SGHNT and CDR2 YENEEA. The CDR3 totals 14 residues. This CDR3 reads CASSLGASQDEQFF. CDR3 DNA, as far as it was read: TGTGCCAGCAGCTTAGGGGCTAGCCAGGATGAG.

A word on this clone: The read ends 3 residues before the CDR3 terminus; that terminus is restored from the germline J gene. The rearrangement joins TRBV30 to TRBJ2-2; a weak D match, TRBD1 (6 bases). The germline gives CDR1 GTSNPN, CDR2 SVGIG (reference sequence). The CDR3 extends over 14 amino acids. The sequenced part of the CDR3 DNA is TGTGCCATCGACAGGCGATCAACTAATGAAAAG. This encodes CAIDRRSTNEK. The complete CDR3 reads CAIDRRSTNEKLFF.

CDR3 sequence: CASSLEGVGGTDTQYF. CDR3 bases read: TGTGCCAGCAGCTTAGAGGGGGTGGGTGGCACAGATACG. This chain uses TRBV7-3 with TRBJ2-3, with D perhaps TRBD1 (6 bases). From the germline J gene comes the end of the CDR3, since the read stops 3 residues before it. The CDR3 covers 16 residues. Trimming stripped 2 bases from V and 1 base from J, with 13 bases between. Germline values: CDR1 SGHTA, CDR2 FQGTGA. The full variable domain, with the rest looked up from reference TRBV7-3 and TRBJ2-3, is GAGVSQTPSNKVTEKGKYVELRCDPISGHTALYWYRQSLGQGPEFLIYFQGTGAADDSGLPNDRFFAVRPEGSVSTLKIQRTERGDSAVYLCASSLEGVGGTDTQYFGPGTRLTVL.

Comments on this clone: Read coverage stops 3 residues before the CDR3 terminus; the germline J gene supplies the remainder. V is TRBV2 and J is TRBJ2-3; a weak D match, TRBD1 (5 bases). The CDR3 runs 13 residues. Deletions cut 7 bases from V and 2 bases from J, with 10 bases between. Looked up from germline, CDR1 is SNHLY and CDR2 is FYNNEI. The CDR3 reads CASKLGATDTQYF. Incomplete CDR3 DNA: TGTGCCAGCAAGTTAGGGGCCACAGATACG.